This is a list of T cell receptor beta chains from one sample in a study of OX40 agonist ivuxolimab in advanced cancers. Clones were read by immunoSEQ multiplex PCR, and TCRdb kept only the in-frame ones, dropping some. The sample lists 45,000 to 55,000 clones, 90% to 95% occurring once. The input for sequencing was CD4+ or CD8+ T cells sorted from blood, taken in a trial of the OX40 agonist ivuxolimab. These receptors were obtained from an adult with an advanced solid tumor such as melanoma, head and neck, liver or kidney cancer. CDR3s include the opening cysteine and the closing phenylalanine or tryptophan. Each record gives: clone size, J gene, D gene, V gene, CDR3 DNA, CDR3 protein. D genes are given only for firm matches. Rows may omit the clone size; those that give it use once, few, many or a size class.

>.|TRBJ1-3|.|TRBV2
TGTGCCAGCAGTGAAGCCGGAACAGGACAGATCTCTGGAAACACCATATATTTT
CASSEAGTGQISGNTIYF
>.|TRBJ1-5|.|TRBV4-1
TGCGCCAGCAGCCTCAACCCCCCGGGGAATAGCAATCAGCCCCAGCATTTT
CASSLNPPGNSNQPQHF
>.|TRBJ1-5|TRBD1|TRBV4-2
TGTGCCAGCAGCCAAGGACAGGGGTCCAATCAGCCCCAGCATTTT
CASSQGQGSNQPQHF
>.|TRBJ1-5|TRBD1|TRBV25-1
TGTGCCAGCAGCCTGGGACAGGGAGACAATCAGCCCCAGCATTTT
CASSLGQGDNQPQHF
>.|TRBJ1-4|TRBD1|TRBV9
TGTGCCAGCAGCGTCGGGACAGGGGGGGAACAAAAACTGTTTTTT
CASSVGTGGEQKLFF
>.|TRBJ2-7|.|TRBV7-9
TGTGCCAGCAGCCCCGGCCGGCGGGGAAACTACGAGCAGTACTTC
CASSPGRRGNYEQYF
>.|TRBJ2-2|.|TRBV30
TGTGCCTGGACAGGGGACACCGGGGAGCTGTTTTTT
CAWTGDTGELFF
>once|TRBJ2-7|TRBD2|TRBV7-8
TGTGCCAGCAGCTACTCAGCGGGAGTGACCTACGAGCAGTACTTC
CASSYSAGVTYEQYF
>.|TRBJ2-7|.|TRBV7-9
TGTGCCAGCAGCCCTAGGGTCATTGCCGGGGACTCCTACGAGCAGTACTTC
CASSPRVIAGDSYEQYF
>.|TRBJ2-5|.|TRBV18
TGTGCCAGCTCCCAAAGCCTTGGGGGTCAAGAGACCCAGTACTTC
CASSQSLGGQETQYF
>once|TRBJ2-2|TRBD2|TRBV29-1
TGCAGCTCCTCGGGACTAGCGGGATCCGGGGAGCTGTTTTTT
CSSSGLAGSGELFF
>.|TRBJ1-1|.|TRBV28
TGTGCCAGCGGAGACACTGAAGCTTTCTTT
CASGDTEAFF
>.|TRBJ2-2|.|TRBV10-3
TGTGCCATCAGTGAGCCCGGGATGGCGGGCTTTGGGACCGGGGAGCTGTTTTTT
CAISEPGMAGFGTGELFF
>.|TRBJ2-7|.|TRBV27
TGTGCCAGCAGTTTATCAACCGTACTAGTGGACGAGCAGTACTTC
CASSLSTVLVDEQYF
>.|TRBJ2-7|TRBD1|TRBV6-5
TGTGCCAGCAGTTCCGGACAGGGGTCCTCCTACGAGCAGTACTTC
CASSSGQGSSYEQYF
>.|TRBJ2-3|.|TRBV27
TGTGCCAGCAGTTTATTAAGGGGTGAAGGTACGCAGTATTTT
CASSLLRGEGTQYF
>.|TRBJ2-2|.|TRBV4-1
TGCGCCAGCAGCCAAGATCAGTCGCGCGCCGGGGAGCTGTTTTTT
CASSQDQSRAGELFF
>.|TRBJ1-5|.|TRBV4-1
TGCGCCAGCAGCCTCGGACTGAGCAATCAGCCCCAGCATTTT
CASSLGLSNQPQHF
>.|TRBJ2-1|TRBD2|TRBV13
TGTGCCAGCAGCTTGGAACTCGCTCTAGCGGGAGGATCTCTGTTCTTC
CASSLELALAGGSLFF
>.|TRBJ1-4|.|TRBV27
TGTGCCAGCAGAGCTAAACCACGCGCAACTAATGAAAAACTGTTTTTT
CASRAKPRATNEKLFF
>.|TRBJ2-7|TRBD1|TRBV28
TGTGCCAGCAGCGAGGGACAGACCTACGAGCAGTACTTC
CASSEGQTYEQYF
>.|TRBJ1-3|.|TRBV28
TGTGCCAGCACGCGGGGGTTCTCTGGAAACACCATATATTTT
CASTRGFSGNTIYF
>.|TRBJ2-5|.|TRBV29-1
TGCAGCGTTGAAGAGGGTGAGGACGCCGGGACCCAGTACTTC
CSVEEGEDAGTQYF
>.|TRBJ2-1|.|TRBV28
TGTGCCAGCAGTTTGGGTGGTGAGCAGTTCTTC
CASSLGGEQFF
>.|TRBJ2-1|.|TRBV27
TGTGTCAGCAGGTTTGGACAAGAGCAGTTCTTC
CVSRFGQEQFF
>.|TRBJ2-1|TRBD2|TRBV30
TGTGCCTGGAGTGGCGGTCAGCTAGCGGGAATCTATGAGCAGTTCTTC
CAWSGGQLAGIYEQFF
>.|TRBJ2-2|TRBD1|TRBV11-3
TGTGCCAGCAGCCCACGGGACAGGGGTGACACCGGGGAGCTGTTTTTT
CASSPRDRGDTGELFF
>.|TRBJ2-3|.|TRBV6-1
TGTGCCAGCAGTGAAGCGCACTGGGAAGGGGGAGCAGATACGCAGTATTTT
CASSEAHWEGGADTQYF
>.|TRBJ2-7|.|TRBV5-6
TGTGCCAGCAGCTTTGGGTACTCCTACGAGCAGTACTTC
CASSFGYSYEQYF
>.|TRBJ2-3|.|TRBV19
TGTGCCAGTGGCACAGATACGCAGTATTTT
CASGTDTQYF
>once|TRBJ2-7|.|TRBV15
TGTGCCACCTCTTCTGCCGGGCCCTACGAGCAGTACTTC
CATSSAGPYEQYF
>.|TRBJ2-2|.|TRBV30
TGTGCCTGGAGTGTACAGCGGTCCGGGGAGCTGTTTTTT
CAWSVQRSGELFF
>.|TRBJ2-1|TRBD2|TRBV4-3
TGCGCCAGCAGCCGGGGGAGGGACAATGAGCAGTTCTTC
CASSRGRDNEQFF
>.|TRBJ2-1|TRBD2|TRBV30
TGTGCCTGGACCCGACTAGCGGGAGACAATGAGCAGTTCTTC
CAWTRLAGDNEQFF
>once|TRBJ2-7|.|TRBV6-1
TGTGCCAGCAGTGAACTACTCGCCTACGAGCAGTACTTC
CASSELLAYEQYF
>.|TRBJ2-7|.|TRBV5-4
TGTGCCAGCAGCTTGAATGGGGCCTACGAGCAGTACTTC
CASSLNGAYEQYF
>.|TRBJ2-7|TRBD2|TRBV5-6
TGTGCCAGCAGCGCGGGGGCCTACGAGCAGTACTTC
CASSAGAYEQYF
>.|TRBJ2-1|.|TRBV6-4
TGTGCCAGCAGTGACGGTAATTACAATGAGCAGTTCTTC
CASSDGNYNEQFF
>.|TRBJ2-7|.|TRBV11-2
TGTGCCAGCAGCTTTGGGCTTCACTACGAGCAGTACTTC
CASSFGLHYEQYF
>.|TRBJ2-1|.|TRBV28
TGTGCCAGCAGTTTCCGAGGACTTTTGACGGACTGGAATGAGCAGTTCTTC
CASSFRGLLTDWNEQFF
>.|TRBJ2-1|TRBD2|TRBV9
TGTGCCAGCAGCGTAGGGGGTAGCGGGCTTCCCAATGAGCAGTTCTTC
CASSVGGSGLPNEQFF
>.|TRBJ2-7|TRBD1|TRBV4-2
TGTGCCAGCAGCCAAGAGGGGGGCAGGGGGCAAGCCTACGAGCAGTACTTC
CASSQEGGRGQAYEQYF
>.|TRBJ2-1|.|TRBV11-2
TGTGCCAGCAGCGCTTACCGGACGGATGAGCAGTTCTTC
CASSAYRTDEQFF